Included here is one TCR beta chain sequence, with context. These data come from a study of blood T cell repertoires in COVID-19. Repertoires were generated with immunoSEQ multiplex PCR, while TCRdb's copy carries only in-frame clones and drops some. The table has 200,000 to 250,000 clones, 75% to 85% seen once. Sequences were obtained from peripheral blood. This TCR was recovered from a man aged 45-65 years with COVID-19, enrolled during active disease.

In DNA, the CDR3 is TGTGCCAGTAGAAACAGGGCCGGGGATGAGCAGTTCTTC. This translates into CASRNRAGDEQFF. The chain links TRBV28 to TRBJ2-1; D may be TRBD1 (6 bases). Trimming removed 9 bases at V and 8 bases at J, with 17 bases between. The CDR3 totals 13 residues. Germline V CDR1 and CDR2: MDHEN, SYDVKM.